These 28 T cell receptor beta chains originate from one sample sequenced in a study of T cell responses to AZD1222 COVID-19 vaccine. Some clones are missing from TCRdb's copy, which holds only in-frame ones; the method was immunoSEQ multiplex PCR. This sample carries 97,000 or so clones, about 85% of them seen once, and the ten largest clones take less than 6%. The sequencing here drew on peripheral blood, taken on day 0 of AZD1222 vaccination. The receptors were sampled from an adult in good health.

The chain links TRBV2 to TRBJ2-1; D may be TRBD2 (7 bases). Trimming stripped 7 bases from V and 6 bases from J, with 13 bases between. Germline CDR1 is SNHLY and CDR2 is FYNNEI. There are 13 residues in the CDR3. CDR3 residues: CASNVRGANEQFF. In DNA form, the CDR3 reads TGTGCCAGCAACGTTCGGGGGGCCAATGAGCAGTTCTTC. Complete variable domain (other parts from reference TRBV2 and TRBJ2-1): EPEVTQTPSHQVTQMGQEVILRCVPISNHLYFYWYRQILGQKVEFLVSFYNNEISEKSEIFDDQFSVERPDGSNFTLKIRSTKLEDSAMYFCASNVRGANEQFFGPGTRLTVL.

The genes are TRBV12-3 or TRBV12-4 and TRBJ2-7, with 9 bases lining up with TRBD1. This CDR3 has 12 amino acids. V trimming: 4 bases; J trimming: 6 bases; junction bases outside the gene matches: 1. The chain's CDR3 is CASSWTGVEQYF. CDR3 in DNA: TGTGCCAGCAGTTGGACAGGGGTCGAGCAGTACTTC.

The chain employs TRBV7-2 and TRBJ2-4, with TRBD2 matching over 9 bases. From germline, CDR1 is SGHTA and CDR2 FQGNSA. Germline trimming cut 2 bases from V and 2 bases from J; bases unmatched to any gene: 4. The CDR3 extends over 16 amino acids. The CDR3, as DNA: TGTGCCAGCAGCTTAACTAGCGGGTCTACCAAAAACATTCAGTACTTC. Translated, it gives CASSLTSGSTKNIQYF.

The chain has TRBV7-2 and TRBJ1-6; D perhaps matches TRBD1 (6 bases). This CDR3 comprises 16 residues. Germline V CDR1 and CDR2: SGHTA, FQGNSA. The germline V and J ends were trimmed by 5 bases and 4 bases, with 15 bases remaining between them. In DNA, the CDR3 is TGTGCCAGCAGCCCACGGGGGCCAGGGTATAATTCACCCCTCCACTTT. Its translation: CASSPRGPGYNSPLHF.

The chain combines TRBV9 with TRBJ1-5, with TRBD1 matching over 9 bases. The junction had 6 bases not matched to a gene; V was cut back by 4 bases and J by 4 bases. CDR3 length equals 15 residues. Per the germline V gene, CDR1 is SGDLS and CDR2 is YYNGEE. In DNA, the CDR3 is TGTGCCAGCAGCCCCTCCGGACAGGGGAATCAGCCCCAGCATTTT. Translating gives CASSPSGQGNQPQHF.

The gene calls are TRBV11-3 and TRBJ2-4; the D is unclear. The CDR3 has 13 amino acids. V lost 1 base to trimming and J lost 9 bases, with 10 bases between them. Germline V gene sequence: CDR1 SGHNT, CDR2 YENEEA. The CDR3 region has the DNA TGTGCCAGCAGCTTAGTCCCGACGGGCATTCAGTACTTC. Protein product: CASSLVPTGIQYF.

There are a few counts of this clone. The chain combines TRBV12-3 or TRBV12-4 with TRBJ1-1, with D possibly TRBD1 on 5 matching bases. This CDR3 is 12 amino acids long. Deletions cut 5 bases from V and 7 bases from J, with 11 bases between. For the CDR3, the DNA is TGTGCCAGCAGTCGACAGAACTTTGAAGCTTTCTTT. This codes for CASSRQNFEAFF.

The rearrangement joins TRBV28 to TRBJ2-7; D is unclear. CDR3 length: 12 residues. Between the trimmed V and J ends, which lost 5 bases and 3 bases, there was a span of 8 bases. Germline values: CDR1 MDHEN, CDR2 SYDVKM. CDR3 in amino acids: CASSSPLYEQYF. The CDR3 region has the DNA TGTGCCAGCAGTAGCCCTCTCTACGAGCAGTACTTC.

The chain carries TRBV6-5 and TRBJ1-4; D may be TRBD1 (5 bases). Trimming took off 8 bases at V and 3 bases at J, with 16 bases between the two ends. Germline values: CDR1 MNHEY, CDR2 SVGAGI. This CDR3 has 15 residues. The CDR3: CASGTGLGANEKLFF. In DNA form, the CDR3 reads TGTGCCAGCGGAACAGGCCTAGGGGCTAATGAAAAACTGTTTTTT.

The V and J genes are TRBV5-1 and TRBJ1-4, with TRBD1 identical over 7 bases. The V segment lost 5 bases and the J segment 5 bases; nucleotides outside the gene matches: 6. This CDR3 region has 14 residues. CDR1 and CDR2 from the germline V gene are SGHRS and YFSETQ. CDR3 in amino acids: CASRKTGINEKLFF. In DNA, the CDR3 is TGCGCCAGCAGGAAGACAGGGATAAATGAAAAACTGTTTTTT.

This sequence joins TRBV7-3 and TRBJ2-3; 14 nucleotides align to TRBD2. Trimming took 5 bases from V and 3 from J; bases not matched to a gene: 1. The CDR3 runs to 15 residues. Per the germline V gene, CDR1 is SGHTA and CDR2 is FQGTGA. CDR3 bases: TGTGCCAGCAGCCGGACTAGCGGGGGGACAGATACGCAGTATTTT. Its translation: CASSRTSGGTDTQYF. Drawing the rest from reference TRBV7-3 and TRBJ2-3, the complete variable domain is GAGVSQTPSNKVTEKGKYVELRCDPISGHTALYWYRQSLGQGPEFLIYFQGTGAADDSGLPNDRFFAVRPEGSVSTLKIQRTERGDSAVYLCASSRTSGGTDTQYFGPGTRLTVL.

The chain uses TRBV2 and TRBJ1-5, with no clear D. The CDR3 is 14 amino acids. The germline gives CDR1 SNHLY, CDR2 FYNNEI. V was shortened by 4 bases and J by 3 bases, with 10 bases between the two germline ends. CDR3 coding DNA: TGTGCCAGCAGTGCTGGCCAGCACAATCAGCCCCAGCATTTT. This codes for CASSAGQHNQPQHF.

The table lists this clone with a count of one. The chain has TRBV7-9 and TRBJ2-5; perhaps D is TRBD1 or TRBD2 (5 bases each). From germline, CDR1 is SEHNR and CDR2 FQNEAQ (reference sequence). V was cut by 2 bases and J by 4 bases, with 20 bases left in between. The CDR3 loop spans 17 amino acids. This CDR3 is CASSLIRYNLRGETQYF. The CDR3 DNA follows: TGTGCCAGCAGCTTAATTCGGTACAACCTGAGGGGAGAGACCCAGTACTTC.

V is TRBV27 and J is TRBJ1-6, with 7 bases matching TRBD1. The ends lost 2 bases at V and 9 bases at J; junction bases unmatched: 13. Germline values: CDR1 MNHEY, CDR2 SMNVEV (reference sequence). The CDR3 is 17 amino acids. The CDR3, as DNA: TGTGCCAGCAGTTTACTACACAGGGGTGCCCGAATTTCACCCCTCCACTTT. This gives the protein CASSLLHRGARISPLHF.

The gene calls are TRBV6-5 and TRBJ2-7, with 7 bases that match TRBD2. Trimming cost V 6 bases and J 1 base; bases outside gene matches: 9. CDR3 length: 15 residues. Germline V gene lookup returns CDR1 MNHEY and CDR2 SVGAGI. CDR3 DNA sequence: TGTGCCAGCAGGCGGGGGACGGCAACTTCCTACGAGCAGTACTTC. It translates to CASRRGTATSYEQYF.

The rearrangement uses TRBV14 and TRBJ2-7; D is ambiguous. The V end was cut by 4 bases, the J end by 2 bases, with 15 bases between. CDR1 SGHDN and CDR2 FVKESK come from the germline V gene. The CDR3 covers 15 residues. The CDR3 reads CASSPGLGIPYEQYF. The CDR3 coding sequence is TGTGCCAGCAGCCCAGGCTTGGGCATACCCTACGAGCAGTACTTC.

CDR3 protein: CASSQGNYGYTF. CDR3 DNA sequence: TGTGCCAGCAGCCAGGGGAACTATGGCTACACCTTC. V and J are TRBV7-9 and TRBJ1-2; possibly TRBD1 for D (6 bases). The V gene's germline CDR1 is SEHNR and CDR2 FQNEAQ (reference sequence). The V and J ends lost 5 bases and 2 bases respectively, with 6 bases between them. This CDR3 spans 12 amino acids.

This clone was detected only once. In nucleotides, the CDR3 is TGTGCCAGCAGTAATAGCGGGGGCTGGAACACCGGGGAGCTGTTTTTT. It codes for CASSNSGGWNTGELFF. The V call is TRBV27, the J call TRBJ2-2; 9 bases fit TRBD2. The trim removed 5 bases at V and 1 base at J, leaving 5 bases unmatched. CDR1 is MNHEY and CDR2 is SMNVEV in the germline V gene (reference sequence). The CDR3 is made up of 16 amino acids.

The gene calls are TRBV30 and TRBJ2-5, with 7 bases identical to TRBD2. In germline, CDR1 is GTSNPN, CDR2 SVGIG (reference sequence). With V trimmed by 1 base and J by 5 bases, 4 bases remained unmatched. The CDR3 is 13 residues long. The CDR3 nucleotides are TGTGCCTGGAGTGGGACTAGTCGGGAGACCCAGTACTTC. It specifies CAWSGTSRETQYF.

This rearrangement joins TRBV5-1 to TRBJ2-1; 7 bases are shared with TRBD1. Germline V gives CDR1 SGHRS, CDR2 YFSETQ. Losses at the gene ends were 3 bases for V and 5 bases for J; bases not matched to a gene: 5. The CDR3 is made up of 14 amino acids. The CDR3 loop is CASSSQGQHNEQFF. CDR3 coding DNA: TGCGCCAGCAGCTCACAGGGGCAACACAATGAGCAGTTCTTC.

The rearrangement links TRBV27 to TRBJ2-2; 7 positions agree with TRBD2. With 3 bases clipped from V and 2 bases from J, the junction kept 6 bases outside the gene matches. The CDR3 sequence is 16 residues long. Germline V CDR1 and CDR2: MNHEY, SMNVEV (reference sequence). The CDR3 sequence: CASSFSGGKNTGELFF. The DNA for the CDR3 is TGTGCCAGCAGTTTTTCGGGGGGAAAAAACACCGGGGAGCTGTTTTTT.

V gene TRBV28 combines with J gene TRBJ2-7, with 7 bases lining up with TRBD2. CDR1 is MDHEN and CDR2 is SYDVKM in the germline V gene. V lost 2 bases to trimming and J lost 1 base; unmatched junction nucleotides: 5. CDR3 length: 15 amino acids. The CDR3 region has the DNA TGTGCCAGCAGTTTAGGCGGGAGAGTTTCCTACGAGCAGTACTTC. It translates to CASSLGGRVSYEQYF.

The chain has TRBV19 and TRBJ1-4; 9 positions agree with TRBD1. The CDR3 loop spans 16 amino acids. Germline CDR1 is LNHDA and CDR2 is SQIVND (reference sequence). The V segment lost 5 bases and the J segment 1 base; nucleotides outside the gene matches: 5. Written as DNA, the CDR3 is TGTGCCAGTAGTTCCCGACAGGGGGAAACTAATGAAAAACTGTTTTTT. The encoded protein is CASSSRQGETNEKLFF.

The CDR3 sequence: CASSVVGRDRVDEQFF. The CDR3 DNA reads TGTGCCAGCAGCGTAGTTGGGAGGGATCGGGTTGATGAGCAGTTCTTC. This chain joins TRBV9 and TRBJ2-1; TRBD2 aligns across 7 bases. The junction had 11 bases not matched to a gene; V was cut back by 0 bases and J by 8 bases. Germline lookup yields CDR1 SGDLS and CDR2 YYNGEE. This CDR3 has 16 amino acids.

The CDR3 here is CASRAAGGPSDTQYF. The CDR3 nucleotides are TGTGCCAGTAGGGCAGCGGGGGGGCCCTCAGATACGCAGTATTTT. This rearrangement joins TRBV19 to TRBJ2-3; 10 bases align to TRBD2. V lost 6 bases, J lost 4 bases, and 7 bases stayed unmatched. This CDR3 has 15 amino acids. Germline CDR1 LNHDA, CDR2 SQIVND (reference sequence).

This sequence joins TRBV6-4 and TRBJ2-5; either TRBD1 or TRBD2 may fit D (6 bases each). Germline CDR1 is MRHNA and CDR2 is SNTAGT. This CDR3 region has 16 residues. V shed 5 bases and J shed 2 bases, with 18 bases lying between them. The CDR3 DNA sequence: TGTGCCAGCAGTATGGGGGGCGGGACCCCACAAGAGACCCAGTACTTC. Protein: CASSMGGGTPQETQYF.

Only a few counts were recorded for this clone. This sequence joins TRBV7-6 and TRBJ2-5; TRBD2 matches 13 bases. The germline CDR1 and CDR2 sequences are SGHVS and FNYEAQ. The ends lost 4 bases at V and 5 bases at J; junction bases unmatched: 13. The CDR3 has 18 amino acids. The CDR3 bases are TGTGCCAGCAGCTATTCCCCAACTAGCGGGAGGGCCAGGGAGACCCAGTACTTC. Amino acids: CASSYSPTSGRARETQYF.

The chain couples TRBV28 to TRBJ1-5, with D perhaps TRBD1 (6 bases). CDR3 length equals 14 residues. Trimming shortened V by 7 bases and J by 4 bases, and 14 bases separated the two germline ends. Germline loops: CDR1 MDHEN, CDR2 SYDVKM. CDR3 sequence: CASTRDRPNQPQHF. In DNA form, the CDR3 reads TGTGCCAGCACAAGAGACAGGCCTAATCAGCCCCAGCATTTT.